The text below deals with one TCR beta chain. The germline gives CDR1 MNHEY, CDR2 SVGAGI. With V trimmed by 4 bases and J by 0 bases, 4 bases remained unmatched. The CDR3 consists of 16 residues. The data are from a study of blood T cell repertoires in COVID-19. Clones were read by immunoSEQ multiplex PCR, and TCRdb kept only the in-frame ones, dropping some. The sample records tens of thousands of clones, 70% to 90% being singletons. The sequencing sample was made of peripheral blood. The source of this sequence is a man in his sixties with COVID-19, enrolled during active disease. The J gene is TRBJ1-4, the V gene TRBV6-5, with 8 bases matching TRBD1. The CDR3, as DNA: TGTGCCAGCAGTTCTACAGGGGGAGCAACTAATGAAAAACTGTTTTTT. It is translated as CASSSTGGATNEKLFF.